Listed below are T cell receptor beta chains from one sample, sequenced in a study of shared clonotypes between healthy human individuals. Sequencing was performed with immunoSEQ multiplex PCR; in TCRdb, only in-frame clones are kept and a portion is missing. The repertoire holds 1.6 million or so clones, with over 95% as singletons. The material sequenced was naive CD4+ T cells sorted from blood. Receptors originate from a man aged 25 to 40 in good health. Both conserved end residues are part of each CDR3.

TRBJ1-1	TRBV29-1	CSVAGSWGSEAFF
TRBJ2-1	TRBV9	CASSGLAGGPGNEQFF
TRBJ2-7	TRBV2	CASSRGQGNYEQYF
TRBJ2-5	TRBV29-1	CSVDGLSGREETQYF
TRBJ1-3	TRBV6-1	CASSGLTSPGNTIYF
TRBJ2-2	TRBV15	CATSRGLNRLPSGDYLKDTGELFF
TRBJ2-1	TRBV6-5	CASSYSFQREIRIF
TRBJ2-2	TRBV7-8	CASSSVREETGELFF
TRBJ2-5	TRBV11-2	CASSTRQGQETQYF
TRBJ2-1	TRBV29-1	CSVRELAGDWNYNEQFF
TRBJ2-7	TRBV9	CASSVTLGGEQYF
TRBJ1-5	TRBV13	CASSLGPGGSGQPQHF
TRBJ2-2	TRBV7-9	CASTQNGGTGTAGELFF
TRBJ2-7	TRBV7-2	CASSLMGQGSYEQYF
TRBJ1-4	TRBV19	CASTDGSTNEKLFF
TRBJ1-1	TRBV5-4	CASSLLGLQNTEAFF
TRBJ2-1	TRBV9	CASSVGLAGVDNEQFF
TRBJ2-3	TRBV5-5	CASSLGVNTQYF
TRBJ2-2	TRBV7-6	CASSPPSGRGGELFF
TRBJ2-3	TRBV6-7	CASNTPQTDTQYF
TRBJ1-1	TRBV4-3	CASSQQGGITEAFF
TRBJ2-4	TRBV29-1	CSVVDRNIQYF
TRBJ1-2	TRBV28	CASSLPGGGYTF
TRBJ2-2	TRBV7-9	CASSLVGTSTTGELFF
TRBJ2-2	TRBV28	CASNTPNTGELFF
TRBJ1-5	TRBV5-4	CASSLGPGGQPQHF
TRBJ1-2	TRBV6-5	CASSTLDRVYGYTF
TRBJ2-7	TRBV14	CASSGGYEQYF
TRBJ2-1	TRBV19	CASSIWETSNEQFF
TRBJ2-5	TRBV7-6	CASSPRRLAGQETQYF
TRBJ2-5	TRBV4-3	CASSQDLAGSQETQYF
TRBJ2-3	TRBV6-4	CASSVVSTDTQYF
TRBJ1-4	TRBV15	CATSGGNIGFSEKLFF
TRBJ2-6	TRBV5-1	CASSADRGRESGANVLTF
TRBJ2-5	TRBV5-6	CASSLGRQGGETQYF
TRBJ2-5	TRBV5-1	CASVSGRSGETQYF
TRBJ2-3	TRBV7-3	CASSSGTDTQYF
TRBJ2-1	TRBV11-2	CASSPQGSTSTYNEQFF
TRBJ1-1	TRBV30	CAGDRKNTEAFF
TRBJ2-7	TRBV19	CASSSMGTTYEQYF
TRBJ2-7	TRBV19	CASSPGTSGSYEQYF
TRBJ1-3	TRBV5-8	CASSSDTGFSGNTIYF
TRBJ1-5	TRBV19	CASSLSLQHNSNQPQHF